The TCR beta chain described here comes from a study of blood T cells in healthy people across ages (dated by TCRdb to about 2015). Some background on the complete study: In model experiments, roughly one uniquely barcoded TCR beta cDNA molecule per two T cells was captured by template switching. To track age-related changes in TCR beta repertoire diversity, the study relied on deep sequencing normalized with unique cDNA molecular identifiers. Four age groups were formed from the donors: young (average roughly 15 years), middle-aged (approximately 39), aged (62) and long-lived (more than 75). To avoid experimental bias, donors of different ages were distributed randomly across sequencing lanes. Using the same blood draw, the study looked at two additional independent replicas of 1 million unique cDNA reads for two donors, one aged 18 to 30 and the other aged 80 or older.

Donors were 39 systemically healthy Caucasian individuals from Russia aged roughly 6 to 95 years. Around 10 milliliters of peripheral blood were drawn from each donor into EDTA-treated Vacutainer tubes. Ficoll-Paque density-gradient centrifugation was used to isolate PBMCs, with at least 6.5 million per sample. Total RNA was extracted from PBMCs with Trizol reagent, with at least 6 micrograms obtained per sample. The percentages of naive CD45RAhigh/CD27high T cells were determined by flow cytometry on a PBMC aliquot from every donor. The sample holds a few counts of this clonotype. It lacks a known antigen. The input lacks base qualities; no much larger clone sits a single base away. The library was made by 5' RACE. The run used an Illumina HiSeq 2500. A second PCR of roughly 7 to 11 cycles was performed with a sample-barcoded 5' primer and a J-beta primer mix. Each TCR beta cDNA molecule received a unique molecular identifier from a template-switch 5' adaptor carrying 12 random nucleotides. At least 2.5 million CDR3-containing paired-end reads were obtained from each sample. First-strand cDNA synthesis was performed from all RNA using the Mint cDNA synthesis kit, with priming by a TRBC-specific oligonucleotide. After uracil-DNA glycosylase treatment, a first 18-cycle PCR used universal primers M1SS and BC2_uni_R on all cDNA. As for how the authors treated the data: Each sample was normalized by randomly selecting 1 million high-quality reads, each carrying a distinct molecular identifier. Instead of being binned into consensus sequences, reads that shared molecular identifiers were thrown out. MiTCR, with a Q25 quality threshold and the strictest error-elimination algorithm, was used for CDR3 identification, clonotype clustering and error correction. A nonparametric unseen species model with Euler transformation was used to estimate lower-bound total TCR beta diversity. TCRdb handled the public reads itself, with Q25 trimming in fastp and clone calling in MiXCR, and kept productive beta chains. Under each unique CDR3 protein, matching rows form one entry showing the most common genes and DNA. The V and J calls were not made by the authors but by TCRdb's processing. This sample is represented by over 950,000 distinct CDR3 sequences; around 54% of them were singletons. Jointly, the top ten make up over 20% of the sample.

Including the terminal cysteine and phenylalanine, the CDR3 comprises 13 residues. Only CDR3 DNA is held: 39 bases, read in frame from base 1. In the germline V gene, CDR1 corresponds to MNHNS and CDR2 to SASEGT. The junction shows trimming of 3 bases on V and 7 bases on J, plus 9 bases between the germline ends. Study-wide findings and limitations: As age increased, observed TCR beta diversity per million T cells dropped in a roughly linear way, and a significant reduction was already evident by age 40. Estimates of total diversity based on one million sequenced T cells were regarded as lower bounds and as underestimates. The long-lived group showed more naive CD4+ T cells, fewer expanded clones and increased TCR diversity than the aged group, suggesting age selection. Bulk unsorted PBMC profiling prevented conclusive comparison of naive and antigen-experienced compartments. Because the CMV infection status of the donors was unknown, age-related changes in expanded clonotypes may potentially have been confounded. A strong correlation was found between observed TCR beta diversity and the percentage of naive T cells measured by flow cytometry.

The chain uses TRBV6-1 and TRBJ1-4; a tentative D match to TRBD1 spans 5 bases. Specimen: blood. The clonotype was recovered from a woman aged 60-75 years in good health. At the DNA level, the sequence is TGTGCCAGCAGTGAGTTCAGGGTTGAAAAACTGTTTTTT. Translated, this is CASSEFRVEKLFF.